These T cell receptor beta chains were read from a single sample in a study of blood T cell repertoires in COVID-19. Sequenced by immunoSEQ multiplex PCR; TCRdb stores in-frame clones only, minus some. The sample carries roughly 300,000 clones, around 87% recorded once. Sequencing used peripheral blood. The receptors here all came from a woman in her 40s who had recovered from COVID-19. The CDR3 runs from the conserved cysteine through the conserved F or W. Each record gives: CDR3 protein, CDR3 DNA, D gene, J gene, CDR3 length, clone size, V gene. D genes are given only for firm matches. Size is stated for part of the rows, as once, few or many counts, or as a class when the clone is expanded.

CASSLGHPNTEAFF | TGCGCCAGCAGCTTGGGGCACCCGAACACTGAAGCTTTCTTT | . | TRBJ1-1 | 14 | once | TRBV5-1
CASSVGVNQPQHF | TGCGCCAGCAGCGTCGGGGTCAATCAGCCCCAGCATTTT | . | TRBJ1-5 | 13 | . | TRBV5-1
CASSPAGMGGLEQYF | TGCGCCAGCAGCCCCGCAGGCATGGGGGGGCTTGAGCAGTACTTC | . | TRBJ2-7 | 15 | . | TRBV5-1
CASSPGTAYGYTF | TGTGCCAGCAGCCCCGGGACAGCCTATGGCTACACCTTC | TRBD1 | TRBJ1-2 | 13 | once | TRBV12-3/TRBV12-4
CAWDRVDGNTIYF | TGTGCCTGGGACAGGGTAGATGGAAACACCATATATTTT | TRBD1 | TRBJ1-3 | 13 | . | TRBV30
CASSFRGNTEAFF | TGTGCCAGCAGTTTCAGGGGTAACACTGAAGCTTTCTTT | . | TRBJ1-1 | 13 | . | TRBV27
CASSQDLPAGVGYTF | TGTGCCAGCAGCCAAGATCTTCCGGCAGGGGTGGGCTACACCTTC | . | TRBJ1-2 | 15 | . | TRBV4-2
CASSYVAGGSYEQYF | TGTGCCAGCAGTTACGTGGCAGGGGGCTCCTACGAGCAGTACTTC | TRBD1 | TRBJ2-7 | 15 | . | TRBV6-5
CAWSGRYNEKLFF | TGTGCCTGGAGTGGTCGGTATAATGAAAAACTGTTTTTT | . | TRBJ1-4 | 13 | . | TRBV30
CASSIQGFGYGYTF | TGTGCCAGCAGCATACAGGGATTTGGCTATGGCTACACCTTC | . | TRBJ1-2 | 14 | . | TRBV9
CASSSSSGNTIYF | TGTGCCAGCAGTAGTAGCTCTGGAAACACCATATATTTT | . | TRBJ1-3 | 13 | . | TRBV2
CASSEARTGGRNTIYF | TGTGCCAGCAGTGAAGCGAGGACAGGTGGAAGAAACACCATATATTTT | TRBD1 | TRBJ1-3 | 16 | . | TRBV6-1
CASAQTSGLRGTQYF | TGCGCCAGCGCTCAGACGTCGGGTCTAAGGGGAACCCAGTACTTC | . | TRBJ2-5 | 15 | . | TRBV5-1
CASSPTRSGAGETQYF | TGTGCCAGCAGCCCCACCCGTAGCGGGGCAGGGGAGACCCAGTACTTC | TRBD2 | TRBJ2-5 | 16 | . | TRBV11-2
CASSRTAQETQYF | TGTGCCAGCTCACGGACTGCACAAGAGACCCAGTACTTC | . | TRBJ2-5 | 13 | . | TRBV18
CASSSSRSSPLHF | TGTGCCAGCAGCTCCAGTCGGAGCTCACCCCTCCACTTT | . | TRBJ1-6 | 13 | many | TRBV11-2
CASSSTGAYEQYF | TGTGCCAGCAGTTCGACAGGGGCCTACGAGCAGTACTTC | TRBD1 | TRBJ2-7 | 13 | . | TRBV27
CASSLAMSSYNEQFF | TGTGCCAGCAGCTTGGCCATGAGCTCCTACAATGAGCAGTTCTTC | . | TRBJ2-1 | 15 | . | TRBV5-4
CSVQHPNWRGGVYEQFF | TGCAGCGTCCAACACCCCAACTGGCGGGGGGGCGTCTATGAGCAGTTCTTC | TRBD2 | TRBJ2-1 | 17 | . | TRBV29-1
CAWSEDWSNEQFF | TGTGCCTGGAGTGAAGACTGGTCCAATGAGCAGTTCTTC | . | TRBJ2-1 | 13 | once | TRBV30